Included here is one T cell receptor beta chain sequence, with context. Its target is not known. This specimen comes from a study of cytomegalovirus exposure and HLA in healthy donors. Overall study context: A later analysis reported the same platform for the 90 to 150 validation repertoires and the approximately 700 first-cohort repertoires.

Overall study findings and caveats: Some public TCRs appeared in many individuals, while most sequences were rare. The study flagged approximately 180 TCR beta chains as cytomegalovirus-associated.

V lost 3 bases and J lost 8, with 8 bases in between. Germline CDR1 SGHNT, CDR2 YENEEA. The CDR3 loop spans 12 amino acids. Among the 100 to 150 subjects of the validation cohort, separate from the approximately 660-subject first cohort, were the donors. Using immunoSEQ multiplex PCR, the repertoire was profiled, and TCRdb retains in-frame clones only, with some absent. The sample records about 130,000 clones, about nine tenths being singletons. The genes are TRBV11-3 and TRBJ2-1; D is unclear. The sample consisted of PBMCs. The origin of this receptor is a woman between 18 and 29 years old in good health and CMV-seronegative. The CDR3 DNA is TGTGCCAGCAGCTTTAGAAGCCATGAGCAGTTCTTC. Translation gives CASSFRSHEQFF. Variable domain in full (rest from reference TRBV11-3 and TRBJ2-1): EAGVVQSPRYKIIEKKQPVAFWCNPISGHNTLYWYLQNLGQGPELLIRYENEEAVDDSQLPKDRFSAERLKGVDSTLKIQPAELGDSAVYLCASSFRSHEQFFGPGTRLTVL.